The TCR beta chain under discussion was sequenced for a study of T-cell memory formation after mild COVID-19. Remarks on this clonotype: Its antigen is currently unknown.

Study results and limitations: Among CD4+ contracting clones, most were CM and EM, and CD8+ ones EMRA.

The CDR3 runs 16 residues. Germline V CDR1 and CDR2: LGHDT, YNNKEL (reference sequence). Trimming cost V 3 bases and J 7 bases, with 18 bases left between them. 5'RACE with constant-segment primers built TCRalpha and TCRbeta cDNA libraries with UMIs. TCRdb fed the 5' RACE reads into MiXCR, producing one record per CDR3 protein. This table has about 100,000 distinct CDR3 sequences, roughly an eighth appearing once. The chain links TRBV3-1 to TRBJ1-4; weak D call: TRBD1 (5 bases). The sequence came from a man in his late teens or twenties who had mild COVID-19 (a few samples of this study predate the infection). Cell type and time point are not known. The sample taken for sequencing was PBMCs or a T cell subset sorted from them (not recorded which). The CDR3 sequence: CASSHLGSQGGEKLFF. The CDR3 DNA is TGTGCCAGCAGCCATCTCGGGTCCCAGGGAGGTGAAAAACTGTTTTTT.